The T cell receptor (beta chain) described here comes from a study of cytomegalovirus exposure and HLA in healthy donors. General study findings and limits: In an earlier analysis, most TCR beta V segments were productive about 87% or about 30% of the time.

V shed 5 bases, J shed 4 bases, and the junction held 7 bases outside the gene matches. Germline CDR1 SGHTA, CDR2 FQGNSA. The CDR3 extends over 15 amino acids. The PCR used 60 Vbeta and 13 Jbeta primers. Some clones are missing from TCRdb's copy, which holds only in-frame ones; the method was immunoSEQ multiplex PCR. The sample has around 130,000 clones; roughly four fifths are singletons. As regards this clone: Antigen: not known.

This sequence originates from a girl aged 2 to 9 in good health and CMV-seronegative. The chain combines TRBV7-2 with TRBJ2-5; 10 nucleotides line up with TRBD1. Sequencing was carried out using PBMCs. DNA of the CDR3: TGTGCCAGCAGCCCCTTGACAGGGGGCGGAGAGACCCAGTACTTC. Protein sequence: CASSPLTGGGETQYF.